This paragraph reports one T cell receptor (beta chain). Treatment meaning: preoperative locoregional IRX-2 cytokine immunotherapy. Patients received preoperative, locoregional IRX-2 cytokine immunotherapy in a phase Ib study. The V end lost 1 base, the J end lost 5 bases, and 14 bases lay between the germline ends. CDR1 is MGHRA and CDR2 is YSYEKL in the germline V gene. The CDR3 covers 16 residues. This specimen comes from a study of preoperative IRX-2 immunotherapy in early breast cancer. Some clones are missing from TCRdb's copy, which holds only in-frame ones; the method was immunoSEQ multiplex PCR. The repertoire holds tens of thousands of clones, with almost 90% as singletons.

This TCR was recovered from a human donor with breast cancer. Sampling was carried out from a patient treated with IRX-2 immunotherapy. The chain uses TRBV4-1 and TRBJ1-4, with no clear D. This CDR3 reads CASSQGFGGPNEKLFF. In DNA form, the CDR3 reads TGCGCCAGCAGCCAAGGATTTGGCGGTCCCAATGAAAAACTGTTTTTT.